The 14 T cell receptor beta chains below come from one sample, sequenced in a study of CD8 T cells in ankylosing spondylitis. TCRdb used MiXCR to reprocess the 5' RACE reads, holding one entry per CDR3 protein. The sample includes some 250,000 distinct CDR3 sequences, about 10% of them seen just once. Sequenced material: blood, either unsorted or a sorted T cell fraction (not recorded which). The origin of the receptors is a male donor with ankylosing spondylitis or in good health (not recorded which).

This clonotype was observed a few times. The chain has TRBV18 and TRBJ1-1, with 8 bases lining up with TRBD1. This CDR3 is 15 amino acids long. V lost 2 bases to trimming and J lost 1 base; unmatched junction nucleotides: 3. From germline, CDR1 is KGHSH and CDR2 LQKENI. The CDR3 sequence is CASSPTGGKNTEAFF. The CDR3 nucleotides are TGTGCCAGCTCACCAACAGGGGGGAAGAACACTGAAGCTTTCTTT. Full variable domain (rest looked up from reference TRBV18 and TRBJ1-1): NAGVMQNPRHLVRRRGQEARLRCSPMKGHSHVYWYRQLPEEGLKFMVYLQKENIIDESGMPKERFSAEFPKEGPSILRIQQVVRGDSAAYFCASSPTGGKNTEAFFGQGTRLTVV.

In its sample, this clonotype was seen many times. V and J are TRBV20-1 and TRBJ2-7; unclear D gene. There are 12 residues in the CDR3. The germline V and J ends were trimmed by 3 bases and 3 bases, with 9 bases remaining between them. Germline V lookup: CDR1 DFQATT, CDR2 SNEGSKA (reference sequence). CDR3 loop: CSARGGGYEQYF. The CDR3 region has the DNA TGCAGTGCTAGGGGCGGCGGCTACGAGCAGTACTTC.

On this clonotype: One junction end disagrees with the germline gene, perhaps due to a read error. V is TRBV7-9 and J is TRBJ1-1; TRBD1 matches at 10 bases. The CDR3 has 17 amino acids. Germline V lookup: CDR1 SEHNR, CDR2 FQNEAQ (reference sequence). The CDR3 reads CASSWGQGYLMNTEAFF. The CDR3 DNA reads TGTGCCAGCAGCTGGGGACAGGGGTACTTAATGAACACTGAAGCTTTTTTT.

A remark on this clonotype: One end of the junction is discordant with germline, which a read error may explain. This chain joins TRBV5-1 and TRBJ2-1; D could derive from TRBD1 or TRBD2 (5 bases each). This CDR3 spans 15 amino acids. The germline CDR1 and CDR2 sequences are SGHRS and YFSETQ. Here the CDR3 DNA reads TGCGCCAGCAGCTCGTCAGGGACCGCTTACAGTGAGCAGTTCTTC. Its translation is CASSSSGTAYSEQFF.

The chain has TRBV12-3 or TRBV12-4 and TRBJ2-3, with 12 bases identical to TRBD2. The CDR3 is 15 amino acids. Losses at the gene ends were 7 bases for V and 4 bases for J; bases not matched to a gene: 6. CDR3 residues: CASISGLAGPDTQYF. The CDR3 nucleotides read TGTGCCAGCATCTCCGGACTAGCGGGGCCAGATACGCAGTATTTT.

The table lists this clonotype with many counts. The gene calls are TRBV6-7 and TRBJ2-7; 7 nucleotides align to TRBD2. TRBV6-7 has ORF status, its function being uncertain. CDR3 size: 14 residues. V was pared by 4 bases and J by 6 bases, with 9 bases of the junction left unmatched. The CDR3 sequence is CASSFGGSQGEQYF. CDR3 bases: TGTGCCAGCAGTTTCGGCGGGAGTCAGGGCGAGCAGTACTTC.

The CDR3 sequence: CAISAGLSNQPQHF. Here the CDR3 DNA reads TGTGCCATCAGTGCAGGACTGTCCAATCAGCCCCAGCATTTT. This rearrangement joins TRBV10-3 to TRBJ1-5; D gene ambiguous. CDR1 and CDR2 (germline): ENHRY, SYGVKD. There are 14 residues in the CDR3. Trimming cost V 4 bases and J 3 bases, with 10 bases left between them.

This clonotype has a count of ten or more. This CDR3 reads CASTPGQGLFGYTF. DNA of the CDR3: TGTGCCAGCACCCCGGGACAGGGTCTTTTTGGCTACACCTTC. The genes are TRBV12-3 or TRBV12-4 and TRBJ1-2, with TRBD1 matching over 9 bases. The ends lost 7 bases at V and 7 bases at J; junction bases unmatched: 10. This CDR3 has 14 amino acids.

The chain joins TRBV10-3 to TRBJ2-5; 7 bases match TRBD1. The CDR3 is made up of 18 amino acids. Germline V gene data show CDR1 as ENHRY and CDR2 as SYGVKD. V trimming: 6 bases; J trimming: 7 bases; junction bases outside the gene matches: 23. The CDR3 DNA reads TGTGCCATCAGCGGACCTAGGAACAGGGGACCACTAGGAGTGACCCAGTACTTC. Its protein product is CAISGPRNRGPLGVTQYF.

This clonotype was picked up many times. The J gene is TRBJ1-3, the V gene TRBV11-2, with a weak D call TRBD1 (5 bases). Germline CDR1 reads SGHAT; CDR2 reads FQNNGV. V was cut by 1 base and J by 7 bases, with 17 bases left in between. The CDR3 is 16 residues long. CDR3 region: CASSLVGGEWGNTIYF. The CDR3 region has the DNA TGTGCCAGCAGCTTAGTCGGAGGGGAGTGGGGGAACACCATATATTTT.

This clonotype was seen repeatedly, ten times or more. This chain connects TRBV3-1 to TRBJ2-2, with D perhaps matching TRBD1 (6 bases). The ends were cut back, 3 bases at V and 1 base at J, with 21 bases in the middle. The CDR3 totals 19 residues. Looked up from germline, CDR1 is LGHDT and CDR2 is YNNKEL (reference sequence). The CDR3 reads CASSQDLTVGTLNTGELFF. DNA of the CDR3: TGTGCCAGCAGCCAGGACCTGACGGTGGGGACATTGAACACCGGGGAGCTGTTTTTT. The full variable domain, completed using reference TRBV3-1 and TRBJ2-2, is DTAVSQTPKYLVTQMGNDKSIKCEQNLGHDTMYWYKQDSKKFLKIMFSYNNKELIINETVPNRFSPKSPDKAHLNLHINSLELGDSAVYFCASSQDLTVGTLNTGELFFGEGSRLTVL.

This clonotype was seen repeatedly, ten times or more. This chain connects TRBV29-1 to TRBJ2-7; tentatively, D is TRBD1 (6 bases). This CDR3 contains 13 residues. Germline V lookup: CDR1 SQVTM, CDR2 ANQGSEA. V was shortened by 2 bases and J by 6 bases, with 14 bases between the two germline ends. Written as DNA, the CDR3 is TGCAGCGTTGAACTTACAGGGTTTGGCGAGCAGTACTTC. Protein sequence: CSVELTGFGEQYF.

The chain links TRBV5-5 to TRBJ2-2; unclear D gene. Germline assignment: CDR1 SGHKS and CDR2 YYEKEE (reference sequence). The CDR3 runs 13 residues. V was cut by 0 bases and J by 4 bases, with 4 bases left in between. The CDR3 protein is CASSLDVTGELFF. The DNA for the CDR3 is TGTGCCAGCAGCTTGGATGTCACCGGGGAGCTGTTTTTT.

In the case of this clonotype: An end of the junction differs from the germline gene, which may be a read error. The J gene is TRBJ2-7, the V gene TRBV20-1, with TRBD2 matching 8 bases. CDR1 DFQATT and CDR2 SNEGSKA come from the germline V gene (reference sequence). This CDR3 is built from 17 residues. The CDR3 loop is CCARDLNVREGIYEQYF. The CDR3 DNA reads as TGCTGTGCTAGAGATCTTAATGTACGGGAGGGGATATACGAGCAGTACTTC.